This passage covers 9 T cell receptor beta chains from one sample sequenced in a study of T-cell memory formation after mild COVID-19. TCRdb called the 5' RACE reads again in MiXCR, with one record for every CDR3 protein. This sample carries fewer than 350,000 distinct CDR3 sequences, approximately 15% of them seen once, and the ten largest clones take about 22%. Sequenced: PBMCs or a T cell subset sorted from them (not recorded which). The receptors derive from a man between 18 and 29 years old who had mild COVID-19 (a few samples of this study predate the infection). Cell type and time point are not known.

There are a few counts of this clonotype. The rearrangement links TRBV4-3 to TRBJ1-3; no definite D call. Germline CDR1 and CDR2: LGHNA and YSLEER. CDR3 length: 15 residues. V lost 0 bases and J lost 3, with 9 bases in between. CDR3 residues: CASSQERFLGNTIYF. In DNA form, the CDR3 reads TGCGCCAGCAGCCAAGAGCGGTTCCTTGGAAACACCATATATTTT.

This chain connects TRBV4-1 to TRBJ2-1; D perhaps matches TRBD1 (5 bases). CDR3 length: 15 amino acids. Germline V gene data show CDR1 as MGHRA and CDR2 as YSYEKL. The V gene lost 4 bases and the J gene lost 0 bases, with 10 bases spanning the gap. CDR3 sequence reads: CASSLRDSSYNEQFF. CDR3 coding DNA: TGCGCCAGCAGCCTACGAGACAGCTCCTACAATGAGCAGTTCTTC.

The J gene is TRBJ1-3, the V gene TRBV29-1; D may be TRBD1 (5 bases). CDR3 length equals 14 residues. V was trimmed by 5 bases and J by 0 bases, leaving 11 bases between them. In germline, CDR1 is SQVTM, CDR2 ANQGSEA. CDR3 loop: CSVIQDLSGNTIYF. The DNA of the CDR3 is TGCAGCGTTATACAGGATCTCTCTGGAAACACCATATATTTT.

This clonotype was observed a few times. The V and J genes are TRBV15 and TRBJ1-1; D gene ambiguous. The CDR3 totals 11 residues. CDR1 and CDR2 from the germline V gene are LNHNV and YYDKDF (reference sequence). The V and J ends lost 5 bases and 6 bases respectively, with 7 bases between them. The CDR3 coding sequence is TGTGCCACCAGCCCCTCCCCTGAAGCTTTCTTT. Translation gives CATSPSPEAFF.

The chain employs TRBV7-9 and TRBJ2-1; 10 bases fit TRBD1. CDR1 is SEHNR, CDR2 FQNEAQ, per germline (reference sequence). Germline trimming cut 0 bases from V and 7 bases from J; bases unmatched to any gene: 15. The length of the CDR3 is 19 residues. The CDR3 DNA reads TGTGCCAGCAGCTTAGCGTATTTGGGACAGGGGACCCCAGTTAATGAGCAGTTCTTC. This gives the protein CASSLAYLGQGTPVNEQFF.

The V gene is TRBV29-1, the J gene TRBJ2-7; D is unresolved. V lost 0 bases, J lost 6 bases, and 9 bases lay in between. This CDR3 has 12 amino acids. Germline CDR1 SQVTM, CDR2 ANQGSEA. CDR3 in DNA: TGCAGCGTTGAAGATCTCCATGCCGAGCAGTACTTC. Amino acids: CSVEDLHAEQYF.

This clonotype was seen a handful of times. The CDR3: CASLPGGLAGGHNEQFF. Here the CDR3 DNA reads TGCGCCAGCCTCCCCGGGGGGCTAGCGGGGGGGCACAATGAGCAGTTCTTC. The chain joins TRBV5-1 to TRBJ2-1; 12 bases match TRBD2. Germline V gene data show CDR1 as SGHRS and CDR2 as YFSETQ. J lost 5 bases, V lost 7 bases, and 13 bases had no gene match. The CDR3 spans 17 residues.

The chain employs TRBV20-1 and TRBJ1-5, with TRBD1 matching over 7 bases. CDR1 is DFQATT and CDR2 is SNEGSKA in the germline V gene (reference sequence). The CDR3 consists of 14 residues. The J segment lost 4 bases and the V segment lost 5 bases, leaving 8 bases of the junction unmatched. CDR3 amino acids: CSALAGTANQPQHF. The CDR3 DNA reads TGCAGTGCTCTCGCCGGGACAGCAAATCAGCCCCAGCATTTT.

Only a few counts were recorded for this clonotype. The chain joins TRBV7-2 to TRBJ2-7; tentative D call: TRBD2 (6 bases). The CDR3 is made up of 18 amino acids. V lost 5 bases, J lost 6 bases, and 29 bases lay in between. The germline gives CDR1 SGHTA, CDR2 FQGNSA. CDR3 coding DNA: TGTGCCAGCAGCACCCGAAAATATCCTTGGTCGGGGGTTTCCGAGCAGTACTTC. It translates to CASSTRKYPWSGVSEQYF.